These 10 T cell receptor beta chains were all obtained from the same sample, sequenced in a study of blood T cell repertoires in COVID-19. Only in-frame clones appear in the TCRdb table, and some are missing; sequencing was by immunoSEQ multiplex PCR. The data show 120,000 to 150,000 clones, 75% to 85% seen once. Sequenced: peripheral blood. Receptor source: a human donor with acute or convalescent COVID-19. The donor label of this sample is uncertain.

CDR3 DNA: TGTGCCAGCAGTTTTTCCCCCCTGTCCGAGGGCTACACCTTC. Translated: CASSFSPLSEGYTF. The chain combines TRBV27 with TRBJ1-2; D is ambiguous. The germline V gene has CDR1 MNHEY and CDR2 SMNVEV (reference sequence). V gave up 3 bases and J gave up 8 bases, with 16 bases separating them. This CDR3 spans 14 amino acids.

The chain uses TRBV3-1 (or the pseudogene TRBV3-2) and TRBJ1-1, with D possibly TRBD1 on 5 matching bases. The CDR3 contains 15 residues. V dropped 6 bases and J dropped 1 base, with 15 bases sitting between them. CDR1 and CDR2 from the germline V gene are LGHDT and YNNKEL (reference sequence). As DNA, the CDR3 is TGTGCCAGCAGTCTTTCGACAGTCTCGAACACTGAAGCTTTCTTT. This codes for CASSLSTVSNTEAFF.

The CDR3 region has the DNA TGTGCCAGCAGCGGGGACAGGGTAGGAAACACCATATATTTT. This codes for CASSGDRVGNTIYF. J is TRBJ1-3 and V is TRBV9; TRBD1 agrees at 9 bases. The V and J ends lost 3 bases and 4 bases, in that order; junction bases with no gene match: 2. Germline V gene lookup returns CDR1 SGDLS and CDR2 YYNGEE. This CDR3 is 14 amino acids long. Supplemented by reference TRBV9 and TRBJ1-3, the full variable domain reads DSGVTQTPKHLITATGQRVTLRCSPRSGDLSVYWYQQSLDQGLQFLIQYYNGEERAKGNILERFSAQQFPDLHSELNLSSLELGDSALYFCASSGDRVGNTIYFGEGSWLTVV.

The chain is built from TRBV11-1 and TRBJ2-1, with 8 bases fitting TRBD2. V was clipped by 1 base and J by 7 bases; unmatched bases: 6. The germline gives CDR1 SGHAT, CDR2 FQDESV (reference sequence). CDR3 length: 15 residues. CDR3 bases: TGTGCCAGCAGCTTAGGGGGACTAGGGGTAAATGAGCAGTTCTTC. Amino acids: CASSLGGLGVNEQFF.

The genes are TRBV27 and TRBJ2-7, with D perhaps TRBD1 (6 bases). The CDR3 has 14 residues. Germline CDR1 is MNHEY and CDR2 is SMNVEV (reference sequence). V shed 3 bases and J shed 0 bases, with 9 bases lying between them. CDR3 loop: CASSFDRYSYEQYF. The CDR3 region has the DNA TGTGCCAGCAGTTTCGACAGGTACTCCTACGAGCAGTACTTC.

In nucleotides, the CDR3 is TGTGCCAGCAGCTTGGGGGAGGGAGACGGGCTCTATCGGCCCCAGCATTTT. Amino acids: CASSLGEGDGLYRPQHF. This sequence joins TRBV5-5 and TRBJ1-5, with unresolved D. The V gene's germline CDR1 is SGHKS and CDR2 YYEKEE (reference sequence). The V and J ends lost 0 bases and 9 bases respectively, with 22 bases between them. CDR3 length: 17 amino acids.

The rearrangement links TRBV24-1 to TRBJ2-2; 10 bases match TRBD1. CDR3 length equals 17 residues. V was clipped by 3 bases and J by 4 bases; unmatched bases: 7. From germline, CDR1 is KGHDR and CDR2 SFDVKD. The CDR3 region has the DNA TGTGCCACCAGTGATACCCCCGGACAGGGGGGCACCGGGGAGCTGTTTTTT. Amino acid sequence: CATSDTPGQGGTGELFF.

CDR3 protein: CASSLERTNNEQFF. CDR3 nucleotides: TGTGCCAGCAGCTTAGAGCGGACTAACAATGAGCAGTTCTTC. V is TRBV11-2 and J is TRBJ2-1; D perhaps matches TRBD2 (6 bases). Germline loops: CDR1 SGHAT, CDR2 FQNNGV. CDR3 length: 14 residues. The V end was cut by 0 bases, the J end by 5 bases, with 8 bases between.

This clone was found a few times. DNA for the CDR3: TGTGCCAGCGGAAGGGCGGGGGTGACAGATACGCAGTATTTT. It is translated as CASGRAGVTDTQYF. This chain connects TRBV6-5 to TRBJ2-3, with 7 positions matching TRBD2. J gave up 3 bases and V 8 bases, and 8 bases lay outside the gene matches. The CDR3 totals 14 residues. The V gene's germline CDR1 is MNHEY and CDR2 SVGAGI.

The chain has TRBV30 and TRBJ1-5, with TRBD1 as a possible D gene (5 bases). CDR3 length equals 15 residues. V was clipped by 3 bases and J by 3 bases, with 15 bases between them. The germline V gene has CDR1 GTSNPN and CDR2 SVGIG (reference sequence). For the CDR3, the DNA is TGTGCCTGGAGCGAGGGGACTTTGTTCAATCAGCCCCAGCATTTT. It is translated as CAWSEGTLFNQPQHF.